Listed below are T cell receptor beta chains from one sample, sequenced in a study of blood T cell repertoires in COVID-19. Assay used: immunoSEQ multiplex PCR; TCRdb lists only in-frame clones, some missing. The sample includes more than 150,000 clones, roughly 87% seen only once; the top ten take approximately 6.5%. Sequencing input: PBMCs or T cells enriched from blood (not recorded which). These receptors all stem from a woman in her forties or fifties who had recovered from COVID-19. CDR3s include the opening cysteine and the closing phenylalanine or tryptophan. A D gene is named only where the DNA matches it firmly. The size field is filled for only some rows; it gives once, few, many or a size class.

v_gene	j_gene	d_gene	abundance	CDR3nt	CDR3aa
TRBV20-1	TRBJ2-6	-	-	TGCAGTGCTAGTCAAAGCCACTCTGGGGCCAACGTCCTGACTTTC	CSASQSHSGANVLTF
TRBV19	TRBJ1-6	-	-	TGTGCCAGTAGCATCACAGCTATCCCTGGAGGGGGGGATTCACCCCTCCACTTT	CASSITAIPGGGDSPLHF
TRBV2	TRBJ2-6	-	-	TGTGCCAGCAGTGTTACACCTGGGGCCAACGTCCTGACTTTC	CASSVTPGANVLTF
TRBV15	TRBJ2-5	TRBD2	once	TGTGCCACCAGCAGCTTGGGACTAGCTGGAGAGACCCAGTACTTC	CATSSLGLAGETQYF
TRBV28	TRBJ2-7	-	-	TGTGCCAGCAGCCTGCCCCTAGCAGTCGAGCAGTACTTC	CASSLPLAVEQYF
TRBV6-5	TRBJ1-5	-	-	TGTGCCAGCAGTATACAGGAGAATAGCAATCAGCCCCAGCATTTT	CASSIQENSNQPQHF
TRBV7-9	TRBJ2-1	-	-	TGTGCCAGCACCCTAGGACAGTACAATGAGCAGTTCTTC	CASTLGQYNEQFF
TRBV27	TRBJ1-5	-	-	TGTGCCAGCAGTTCCAACTCGAACGGGGGTGGCCAGCCCCAGCATTTT	CASSSNSNGGGQPQHF
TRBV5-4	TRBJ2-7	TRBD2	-	TGTGCCAGCAGCTTACCGGGACTAGCAACCGAGCAGTACTTC	CASSLPGLATEQYF
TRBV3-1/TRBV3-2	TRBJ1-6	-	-	TGTGCCAGCCGGCCGGCAGGGGTGCGTGATTCACCCCTCCACTTT	CASRPAGVRDSPLHF
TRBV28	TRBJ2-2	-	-	TGTGCCAGCAGCTTGGGGCCAACCGGGGAGCTGTTTTTT	CASSLGPTGELFF